This is a list of T cell receptor beta chains from one sample in a study of OX40 agonist ivuxolimab in advanced cancers. Produced via immunoSEQ multiplex PCR; TCRdb's table is partial and in-frame only. The table lists 66,000 or so clones, about nine tenths of them singletons. The specimen comprised CD4+ or CD8+ T cells sorted from blood, sampled in a trial of the OX40 agonist ivuxolimab. These receptors were collected from an adult with an advanced solid tumor such as melanoma, head and neck, liver or kidney cancer. The CDR3 runs from the conserved cysteine through the conserved F or W. The D gene is left open where the match is weak. The size of a clone is reported for some rows only, either as once, few or many, or as a class for expanded clones.

cdr3_aa: CASSFGSAGYGYTF
cdr3_nt: TGTGCCAGCAGTTTCGGGTCGGCGGGCTATGGCTACACCTTC
d_call: -
j_call: TRBJ1-2
v_call: TRBV28
clone_size: -

cdr3_aa: CASAWTGNQPQHF
cdr3_nt: TGTGCCAGCGCATGGACAGGCAATCAGCCCCAGCATTTT
d_call: -
j_call: TRBJ1-5
v_call: TRBV28
clone_size: -

cdr3_aa: CASSLRYGDEKLFF
cdr3_nt: TGTGCCAGCAGTTTACGCTACGGGGATGAAAAACTGTTTTTT
d_call: -
j_call: TRBJ1-4
v_call: TRBV27
clone_size: -

cdr3_aa: CASSWANYGYTF
cdr3_nt: TGTGCCAGCAGTTGGGCGAACTATGGCTACACCTTC
d_call: -
j_call: TRBJ1-2
v_call: TRBV28
clone_size: -

cdr3_aa: CASSPWTSGSYNEQFF
cdr3_nt: TGCGCCAGCAGCCCCTGGACTAGCGGGAGCTACAATGAGCAGTTCTTC
d_call: TRBD2
j_call: TRBJ2-1
v_call: TRBV4-1
clone_size: -

cdr3_aa: CASSGHAGPPLGEQYF
cdr3_nt: TGTGCCAGCAGCGGTCACGCGGGCCCGCCCTTGGGGGAGCAGTACTTC
d_call: -
j_call: TRBJ2-7
v_call: TRBV5-4
clone_size: -

cdr3_aa: CASERNTEAFF
cdr3_nt: TGTGCCAGCGAGAGGAACACTGAAGCTTTCTTT
d_call: -
j_call: TRBJ1-1
v_call: TRBV28
clone_size: -

cdr3_aa: CASRSELRGTTDTQYF
cdr3_nt: TGTGCCAGCAGGTCCGAGTTGCGGGGGACCACAGATACGCAGTATTTT
d_call: TRBD2
j_call: TRBJ2-3
v_call: TRBV11-2
clone_size: -

cdr3_aa: CASSLVGGTTGQPQHF
cdr3_nt: TGTGCCAGCAGCTTAGTGGGAGGGACGACGGGTCAGCCCCAGCATTTT
d_call: -
j_call: TRBJ1-5
v_call: TRBV7-2
clone_size: -

cdr3_aa: CASSRGQIYEQYF
cdr3_nt: TGTGCCAGCAGCCGAGGACAGATCTACGAGCAGTACTTC
d_call: -
j_call: TRBJ2-7
v_call: TRBV7-9
clone_size: -

cdr3_aa: CASSLGTQGRAFF
cdr3_nt: TGTGCCAGCAGCTTAGGGACACAGGGACGAGCTTTCTTT
d_call: -
j_call: TRBJ1-1
v_call: TRBV11-2
clone_size: -

cdr3_aa: CASQGDTEKLFF
cdr3_nt: TGTGCCAGCCAAGGGGATACTGAAAAACTGTTTTTT
d_call: -
j_call: TRBJ1-4
v_call: TRBV6-5
clone_size: -

cdr3_aa: CASSLAEGPYTF
cdr3_nt: TGTGCCAGCAGCTTAGCCGAGGGCCCCTACACCTTC
d_call: -
j_call: TRBJ1-2
v_call: TRBV6-5
clone_size: once

cdr3_aa: CASTGDSYEQYF
cdr3_nt: TGTGCCAGCACAGGGGACTCCTACGAGCAGTACTTC
d_call: -
j_call: TRBJ2-7
v_call: TRBV25-1
clone_size: -

cdr3_aa: CASTEWASQETQYF
cdr3_nt: TGTGCCAGCACTGAATGGGCGAGCCAAGAGACCCAGTACTTC
d_call: -
j_call: TRBJ2-5
v_call: TRBV6-5
clone_size: once

cdr3_aa: CASTPGTSGRGGTGELFF
cdr3_nt: TGTGCCAGCACCCCCGGGACTAGCGGGAGAGGGGGCACCGGGGAGCTGTTTTTT
d_call: TRBD2
j_call: TRBJ2-2
v_call: TRBV7-3
clone_size: few

cdr3_aa: CASSGLAGVINEQFF
cdr3_nt: TGTGCCAGCAGCGGACTAGCGGGAGTGATAAATGAGCAGTTCTTC
d_call: TRBD2
j_call: TRBJ2-1
v_call: TRBV7-2
clone_size: -

cdr3_aa: CATYRDSIYGYTF
cdr3_nt: TGTGCCACGTATCGGGACAGTATCTATGGCTACACCTTC
d_call: TRBD1
j_call: TRBJ1-2
v_call: TRBV6-5
clone_size: -

cdr3_aa: CASSPGMDTQYF
cdr3_nt: TGCGCCAGCAGTCCAGGGATGGATACGCAGTATTTT
d_call: -
j_call: TRBJ2-3
v_call: TRBV5-1
clone_size: -

cdr3_aa: CASSFPRLAGLSTDTQYF
cdr3_nt: TGTGCCAGCAGTTTCCCCCGCTTAGCGGGCCTAAGCACAGATACGCAGTATTTT
d_call: TRBD2
j_call: TRBJ2-3
v_call: TRBV28
clone_size: -